The source of this TCR beta chain is a study of technical replicates of blood from a few donors. The repertoire was sequenced with immunoSEQ multiplex PCR; TCRdb's copy has only in-frame clones and lacks some. The sample carries roughly 13,000 clones, approximately 81% recorded once. The source material was PBMCs. The source of this sequence is a human donor in good health.

The DNA of the CDR3 is TGTGCCAGCAGCTTTACAGGGGGCAGGTACGAGCAGTACTTC. It is translated as CASSFTGGRYEQYF. V usage is TRBV7-2 and J usage is TRBJ2-7; 9 bases align to TRBD1. V was pared by 3 bases and J by 4 bases, with 4 bases of the junction left unmatched. From germline, CDR1 is SGHTA and CDR2 FQGNSA. The CDR3 length is 14 residues.